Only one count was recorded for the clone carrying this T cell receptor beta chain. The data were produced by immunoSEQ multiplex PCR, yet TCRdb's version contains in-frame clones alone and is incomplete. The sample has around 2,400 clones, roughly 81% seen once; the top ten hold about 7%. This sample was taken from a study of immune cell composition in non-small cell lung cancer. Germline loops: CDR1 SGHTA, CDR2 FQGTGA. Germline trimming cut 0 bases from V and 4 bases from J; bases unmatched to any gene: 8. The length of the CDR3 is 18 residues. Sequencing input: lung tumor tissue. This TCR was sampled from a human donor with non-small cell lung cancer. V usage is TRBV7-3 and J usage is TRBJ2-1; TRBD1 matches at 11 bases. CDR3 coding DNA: TGTGCCAGCAGCTTAACGGGTGGAGGACAGGGGGCATACAATGAGCAGTTCTTC. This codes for CASSLTGGGQGAYNEQFF. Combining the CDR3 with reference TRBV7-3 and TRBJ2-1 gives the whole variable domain GAGVSQTPSNKVTEKGKYVELRCDPISGHTALYWYRQSLGQGPEFLIYFQGTGAADDSGLPNDRFFAVRPEGSVSTLKIQRTERGDSAVYLCASSLTGGGQGAYNEQFFGPGTRLTVL.